The subject of this entry is one T cell receptor (beta chain). This clone was counted a few times. The clone's antigen remains unknown. The sample holds no much larger clone one base away, and base qualities are not on file. Including the terminal cysteine and phenylalanine, the CDR3 comprises 15 residues. CDR3 DNA is the only sequence kept; it has 45 bases, read in frame from the first base. In the germline V gene (reference sequence), CDR1 corresponds to SGHNT and CDR2 to YYREEE. V has 0 bases trimmed and J has 5 bases trimmed; junction bases matching no gene number 6. The collaborating institutions used their own protocols to collect whole blood in K2EDTA tubes. Collaborator samples were shipped for TCRbeta analysis as frozen whole blood, isolated PBMCs, or DNA extracted from either sample type. The data were obtained in a study of blood T cell repertoires in COVID-19 (dated by TCRdb to 2018 to 2021). Context from the whole study: Collaborator samples came from the United States, Italy and Spain and covered acute and convalescent phases of COVID-19. The repertoires were made available in a free public database intended to serve as a resource for research on the immune response to SARS-CoV-2. Where available, HLA class I and class II types were taken from metadata supplied by the sample provider and were not determined by assay-based typing. A de-identified subject ID, COVID-19 status, age in years and sex were almost always included in the sample metadata. The samples were drawn from two sources: the first 160 participants of the ongoing ImmuneRACE study, and 1,254 subjects contributed by 6 global collaborators. The prospective study material was composed of cDNA or gDNA derived from T cells, B-cell-depleted T cells, or PBMCs. Deeply sampled blood TCRbeta repertoires from subjects exposed to, actively infected with, or recovered from COVID-19 were included in the dataset. Beyond this particular receptor, the publication reports: The quantity of clinical and demographic metadata differed by source and by participant and was supplied without curation.

The immunoSEQ Assay, a bias-controlled multiplex PCR, was used to amplify TCRbeta CDR3 regions from genomic DNA. Concerning the study's data processing: Within the assay, amplification of reference gene primers was used to estimate how many nucleated cells each sample contained. To quantify the absolute abundance of each unique TCRbeta CDR3 rearrangement, sequence reads were collapsed and filtered. For each sample, productive Simpson clonality was calculated as the square root of Simpson's diversity index over productive rearrangements. TCRdb carries this immuneACCESS record with in-frame sequences only. Its versions omit some clonotypes, under half of them owing to an unresolved V gene in the studies checked, with the rest unexplained. V, J and clone size are those of that table, while D and trimming were read from the DNA. The table for this sample lists about 96,000 clones; roughly 83% of them were counted only once. In total, the top ten clones hold roughly 17% of the sample.

Here the chain combines TRBV5-4 and TRBJ1-1, with 8 bases aligning to TRBD1. The material sequenced was peripheral blood. The sequence came from a woman aged 60-75 years with acute or convalescent COVID-19. The CDR3 protein sequence reads: CASSLGQGAQTEAFF. The DNA sequence is given as TGTGCCAGCAGCTTGGGGCAGGGGGCGCAGACTGAAGCTTTCTTT.